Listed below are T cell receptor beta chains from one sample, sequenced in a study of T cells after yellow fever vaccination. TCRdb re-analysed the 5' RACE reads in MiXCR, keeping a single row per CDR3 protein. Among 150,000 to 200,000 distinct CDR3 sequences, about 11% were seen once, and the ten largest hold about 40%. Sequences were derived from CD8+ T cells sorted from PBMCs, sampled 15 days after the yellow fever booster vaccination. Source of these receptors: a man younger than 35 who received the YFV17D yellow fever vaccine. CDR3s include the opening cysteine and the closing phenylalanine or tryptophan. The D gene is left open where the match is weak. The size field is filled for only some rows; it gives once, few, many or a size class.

CDR3 protein: CATQDIQETQYF
CDR3 DNA: TGTGCCACCCAAGACATACAAGAGACCCAGTACTTC
V gene: TRBV19
J gene: TRBJ2-5
D gene: NA
clone size: NA

CDR3 protein: CATRDRETYEQYF
CDR3 DNA: TGTGCCACTAGGGACCGAGAGACCTACGAGCAGTACTTC
V gene: TRBV6-2/TRBV6-3
J gene: TRBJ2-7
D gene: NA
clone size: NA

CDR3 protein: CSATSSSNNEQFF
CDR3 DNA: TGCAGTGCTACCTCTAGTTCCAACAATGAGCAGTTCTTC
V gene: TRBV20-1
J gene: TRBJ2-1
D gene: NA
clone size: NA

CDR3 protein: CASSMGPSYNEQFF
CDR3 DNA: TGTGCCAGCAGTATGGGTCCCTCCTACAATGAGCAGTTCTTC
V gene: TRBV6-6
J gene: TRBJ2-1
D gene: NA
clone size: many

CDR3 protein: CAISESLDRFKNIQYF
CDR3 DNA: TGTGCCATCAGTGAGTCACTTGACAGGTTCAAAAACATTCAGTACTTC
V gene: TRBV10-3
J gene: TRBJ2-4
D gene: NA
clone size: NA

CDR3 protein: CASSAFPGLAYEQYF
CDR3 DNA: TGTGCCAGCAGCGCATTTCCGGGACTAGCCTACGAGCAGTACTTC
V gene: TRBV9
J gene: TRBJ2-7
D gene: TRBD2
clone size: NA

CDR3 protein: CASSADSGLNTEAFF
CDR3 DNA: TGTGCCAGCAGTGCGGACAGTGGATTGAACACTGAAGCTTTCTTT
V gene: TRBV6-6
J gene: TRBJ1-1
D gene: NA
clone size: NA

CDR3 protein: CASSLAGGEYNEQFF
CDR3 DNA: TGTGCCAGCAGTTTAGCAGGGGGCGAGTACAATGAGCAGTTCTTC
V gene: TRBV27
J gene: TRBJ2-1
D gene: TRBD1
clone size: many

CDR3 protein: CASSPGEGGRTGELFF
CDR3 DNA: TGTGCCAGCAGCCCCGGGGAGGGGGGGCGAACCGGGGAGCTGTTTTTT
V gene: TRBV7-3
J gene: TRBJ2-2
D gene: NA
clone size: few

CDR3 protein: CASSFGQSYEQYF
CDR3 DNA: TGTGCCAGCAGTTTCGGGCAGAGCTACGAGCAGTACTTC
V gene: TRBV27
J gene: TRBJ2-7
D gene: NA
clone size: NA

CDR3 protein: CASSLIGGGTEAFF
CDR3 DNA: TGCGCCAGCAGCTTGATAGGGGGAGGCACTGAAGCTTTCTTT
V gene: TRBV5-1
J gene: TRBJ1-1
D gene: NA
clone size: NA

CDR3 protein: CASSLPTSNPGPGSGNTIYF
CDR3 DNA: TGTGCCAGCAGCTTACCAACATCGAATCCGGGACCCGGCTCTGGAAACACCATATATTTT
V gene: TRBV7-9
J gene: TRBJ1-3
D gene: NA
clone size: NA

CDR3 protein: CATSTSIHEKLFF
CDR3 DNA: TGTGCCACCAGCACCAGCATTCACGAAAAACTGTTTTTT
V gene: TRBV15
J gene: TRBJ1-4
D gene: NA
clone size: NA

CDR3 protein: CAILAQDGYTF
CDR3 DNA: TGTGCCATTCTCGCCCAGGATGGCTACACCTTC
V gene: TRBV6-6
J gene: TRBJ1-2
D gene: NA
clone size: few

CDR3 protein: CASSLQAGAVSTDTQYF
CDR3 DNA: TGTGCCAGCAGCTTGCAAGCGGGGGCTGTGAGCACAGATACGCAGTATTTT
V gene: TRBV5-5
J gene: TRBJ2-3
D gene: TRBD2
clone size: many

CDR3 protein: CASSRPLGTEAFF
CDR3 DNA: TGTGCCAGCAGCAGGCCCCTGGGGACTGAAGCTTTCTTT
V gene: TRBV7-9
J gene: TRBJ1-1
D gene: NA
clone size: NA

CDR3 protein: CASSFQGTDEAFF
CDR3 DNA: TGTGCCAGCAGCTTCCAGGGAACCGATGAAGCTTTCTTT
V gene: TRBV5-4
J gene: TRBJ1-1
D gene: NA
clone size: few

CDR3 protein: CASSQSTGDYNEQFF
CDR3 DNA: TGCGCCAGCAGCCAATCTACAGGGGACTACAATGAGCAGTTCTTC
V gene: TRBV4-1
J gene: TRBJ2-1
D gene: TRBD1
clone size: few

CDR3 protein: CASSFLTSGGQPDTQYF
CDR3 DNA: TGTGCCAGCAGCTTTCTGACTAGCGGGGGGCAGCCAGATACGCAGTATTTT
V gene: TRBV7-9
J gene: TRBJ2-3
D gene: TRBD2
clone size: few

CDR3 protein: CASSQPTSTDTQYF
CDR3 DNA: TGTGCCAGCAGCCAACCGACTAGCACAGATACGCAGTATTTT
V gene: TRBV3-1
J gene: TRBJ2-3
D gene: NA
clone size: NA

CDR3 protein: CASSPGRGSEAFF
CDR3 DNA: TGCGCCAGCAGCCCGGGAAGGGGCTCTGAAGCTTTCTTT
V gene: TRBV5-1
J gene: TRBJ1-1
D gene: NA
clone size: once